In its sample, the clone carrying this TCR beta chain ranks as medium-sized (0.01 to 0.1%). The time point is: sample taken at primary tumor resection. The data originate from a study of spatial heterogeneity in lung cancer. TCRdb recomputed calls from the 5' RACE reads with MiXCR, one row per CDR3 protein. The data hold under 25,000 distinct CDR3 sequences, with about 5.8% observed a single time. This receptor was identified in a male donor with early-stage non-small cell lung cancer. The sequences come from PBMCs, collected at surgery.

CDR3: CASSFYRVGKNIQYF. The DNA for the CDR3 is TGTGCCAGCAGTTTTTACAGGGTTGGCAAAAACATTCAGTACTTC. The V and J genes are TRBV27 and TRBJ2-4; weak D call: TRBD1 (6 bases). The CDR3 contains 15 residues. Trimming removed 3 bases at V and 3 bases at J, with 12 bases between. Germline V gene data show CDR1 as MNHEY and CDR2 as SMNVEV (reference sequence).